The present T cell receptor (beta chain) was sequenced within a study of blood T cell repertoires in COVID-19. Method: immunoSEQ multiplex PCR; TCRdb's copy keeps in-frame clones and lacks some. Found here are around 60,000 clones, roughly 89% of them singletons; the top ten hold 1.3%. CDR3 length: 13 residues. Between the trimmed V and J ends, which lost 1 base and 3 bases, there was a span of 4 bases. Germline CDR1 and CDR2: SGHDN and FVKESK. The gene calls are TRBV14 and TRBJ1-5; D not certain. The specimen sequenced was peripheral blood. The source of this sequence is a woman over 75 with acute or convalescent COVID-19. The CDR3 spells CASSQGHNQPQHF. The CDR3 nucleotides are TGTGCCAGCAGCCAAGGTCACAATCAGCCCCAGCATTTT.